These 16 T cell receptor beta chains share one sample of origin, sequenced in a study of blood T cell repertoires in COVID-19. Assay used: immunoSEQ multiplex PCR; TCRdb lists only in-frame clones, some missing. Here the sample spans 150,000 to 200,000 clones, about nine tenths being singletons. What was sequenced was peripheral blood. The receptors originated from a man aged 55-75 years with acute or convalescent COVID-19.

This clone was found a few times. This rearrangement joins TRBV5-6 to TRBJ1-6; D might be TRBD1 (5 bases). The CDR3 has 19 amino acids. Germline V CDR1 and CDR2: SGHDT, YYEEEE. Trimming stripped 2 bases from V and 4 bases from J, with 22 bases between. The chain's CDR3 is CASSLTGTPGRRYNSPLHF. The CDR3 DNA follows: TGTGCCAGCAGCTTAACCGGGACTCCGGGAAGGAGGTATAATTCACCCCTCCACTTT.

V and J are TRBV6-6 and TRBJ2-7, with 7 bases that match TRBD1. There are 15 residues in the CDR3. V lost 5 bases, J lost 1 base, and 8 bases stayed unmatched. Looked up from germline, CDR1 is MNHNY and CDR2 is SVGAGI (reference sequence). The CDR3 DNA sequence: TGTGCCAGCAGTCATACAGGGGAGACATCCTACGAGCAGTACGTC. This codes for CASSHTGETSYEQYV.

This sequence joins TRBV5-6 and TRBJ2-1; 9 positions agree with TRBD1. Germline V gene sequence: CDR1 SGHDT, CDR2 YYEEEE. V lost 6 bases and J lost 6; bases outside the gene matches: 7. This CDR3 spans 14 amino acids. The CDR3: CASTHRGPSNEQFF. CDR3 nucleotides: TGTGCCAGCACTCACAGGGGGCCTAGCAATGAGCAGTTCTTC.

V and J are TRBV5-8 and TRBJ2-3; TRBD2 matches 10 bases. The trim removed 4 bases at V and 5 bases at J, leaving 10 bases unmatched. This CDR3 is 16 amino acids long. Germline CDR1 reads SGHTS; CDR2 reads YDEGEE. CDR3: CASSPGALAGVDTQYF. In nucleotides, the CDR3 is TGTGCCAGCAGCCCTGGCGCTCTAGCGGGAGTAGATACGCAGTATTTT. Combining the CDR3 with reference TRBV5-8 and TRBJ2-3 gives the whole variable domain EAGVTQSPTHLIKTRGQQATLRCSPISGHTSVYWYQQALGLGLQFLLWYDEGEERNRGNFPPRFSGRQFPNYSSELNVNALELEDSALYLCASSPGALAGVDTQYFGPGTRLTVL.

This chain links TRBV4-1 with TRBJ1-2, with D possibly matching TRBD1 (6 bases). The CDR3 has 14 residues. Germline loops: CDR1 MGHRA, CDR2 YSYEKL. Trimming shortened V by 4 bases and J by 8 bases, and 17 bases separated the two germline ends. CDR3 DNA sequence: TGCGCCAGCAGCCTCTTCAGGGAGACAGGAGGCTACACCTTC. Its protein is CASSLFRETGGYTF.

This clone appeared a few times. The chain links TRBV4-2 to TRBJ1-2; D is undetermined. Germline CDR1 reads LGHNA; CDR2 reads YNFKEQ. Between the trimmed V and J ends, which lost 0 bases and 8 bases, there was a span of 13 bases. This CDR3 is built from 14 residues. CDR3 region: CASSQEGKGGGYTF. DNA for the CDR3: TGTGCCAGCAGCCAAGAAGGCAAGGGAGGCGGCTACACCTTC.

The chain couples TRBV2 to TRBJ1-2; TRBD1 might be the D (5 bases). Germline CDR1 reads SNHLY; CDR2 reads FYNNEI. Trimming stripped 2 bases from V and 4 bases from J, with 11 bases between. The CDR3 runs to 14 residues. CDR3 residues: CASSEQTDAYGYTF. The CDR3 DNA is TGTGCCAGCAGTGAACAGACAGACGCCTATGGCTACACCTTC.

V is TRBV7-3 and J is TRBJ2-1; 8 positions agree with TRBD1. CDR3 length: 13 amino acids. CDR1 and CDR2 from the germline V gene are SGHTA and FQGTGA. The V gene end was trimmed by 6 bases and the J gene end by 7 bases; junction bases not matched to a gene: 5. In nucleotides, the CDR3 is TGTGCCAGCAGTCCGGGACAGGCGAATGAGCAGTTCTTC. Its protein is CASSPGQANEQFF. The full variable domain, completed using reference TRBV7-3 and TRBJ2-1, is GAGVSQTPSNKVTEKGKYVELRCDPISGHTALYWYRQSLGQGPEFLIYFQGTGAADDSGLPNDRFFAVRPEGSVSTLKIQRTERGDSAVYLCASSPGQANEQFFGPGTRLTVL.

This clone was detected a few times. The sample carries other DNA sequences with the same CDR3. CDR3 residues: CASSLPGVNEKLFF. In nucleotides, the CDR3 is TGTGCCAGCAGCTTACCAGGGGTTAATGAAAAACTGTTTTTT. This chain uses TRBV7-9 with TRBJ1-4; D is perhaps TRBD1 (6 bases). The CDR3 sequence is 14 residues long. The V gene's germline CDR1 is SEHNR and CDR2 FQNEAQ (reference sequence). V was clipped by 2 bases and J by 4 bases, with 8 bases between them.

This clone turned up a few times. The rearrangement uses TRBV27 and TRBJ1-2, with D perhaps TRBD1 (6 bases). The germline V gene encodes CDR1 MNHEY and CDR2 SMNVEV (reference sequence). This CDR3 spans 13 amino acids. The V end was cut by 4 bases, the J end by 5 bases, with 11 bases between. The CDR3 spells CASSSTGRYGYTF. In DNA, the CDR3 is TGTGCCAGCAGTTCCACAGGGCGGTATGGCTACACCTTC.

The rearrangement joins TRBV2 to TRBJ1-2; D is uncertain. V lost 5 bases and J 3 bases, leaving 10 bases between the germline ends. Germline CDR1 reads SNHLY; CDR2 reads FYNNEI. This CDR3 is 13 amino acids long. CDR3 protein: CASSPQVDYGYTF. The CDR3 DNA reads TGTGCCAGCAGTCCTCAGGTGGACTATGGCTACACCTTC.

The chain uses TRBV6-5 and TRBJ1-6; tentative D call: TRBD1 (5 bases). Germline V gene sequence: CDR1 MNHEY, CDR2 SVGAGI. This CDR3 comprises 15 residues. V was cut by 7 bases and J by 10 bases, with 20 bases left in between. CDR3 loop: CASTPLQGRGSPLHF. CDR3 bases: TGTGCCAGCACCCCACTGCAGGGTCGAGGATCACCCCTCCACTTT.

This rearrangement joins TRBV7-3 to TRBJ2-1, with a tentative D call TRBD2 (6 bases). The CDR3 loop spans 15 amino acids. The V end lost 2 bases, the J end lost 1 base, and 9 bases lay between the germline ends. CDR1 and CDR2 (germline): SGHTA, FQGTGA. As DNA, the CDR3 is TGTGCCAGCAGCTTAGGGCGGGGATCCTACAATGAGCAGTTCTTC. It yields the protein CASSLGRGSYNEQFF. Variable domain in full (rest from reference TRBV7-3 and TRBJ2-1): GAGVSQTPSNKVTEKGKYVELRCDPISGHTALYWYRQSLGQGPEFLIYFQGTGAADDSGLPNDRFFAVRPEGSVSTLKIQRTERGDSAVYLCASSLGRGSYNEQFFGPGTRLTVL.

J is TRBJ1-2 and V is TRBV11-3; D call uncertain. The CDR3 is made up of 13 amino acids. Germline loops: CDR1 SGHNT, CDR2 YENEEA. Between the trimmed V and J ends, which lost 0 bases and 4 bases, there was a span of 6 bases. CDR3 sequence: CASSLDPGYGYTF. In nucleotides, the CDR3 is TGTGCCAGCAGCTTAGATCCAGGCTATGGCTACACCTTC. Full variable domain (rest looked up from reference TRBV11-3 and TRBJ1-2): EAGVVQSPRYKIIEKKQPVAFWCNPISGHNTLYWYLQNLGQGPELLIRYENEEAVDDSQLPKDRFSAERLKGVDSTLKIQPAELGDSAVYLCASSLDPGYGYTFGSGTRLTVV.

This chain connects TRBV6-2 or TRBV6-3 to TRBJ1-5; TRBD1 matches at 9 bases. J gave up 6 bases and V 5 bases, and 11 bases lay outside the gene matches. Per germline, CDR1 MNHEY and CDR2 SVGEGT. CDR3 size: 16 residues. The CDR3 nucleotides are TGTGCCAGCAGTAAAAGACAAGGACAGGGGAGTCAGCCCCAGCATTTT. Its translation is CASSKRQGQGSQPQHF.

The chain has TRBV29-1 and TRBJ1-2; TRBD1 might be the D (5 bases). V lost 6 bases, J lost 4 bases, and 18 bases lay in between. CDR3 length: 14 amino acids. Germline CDR1 SQVTM, CDR2 ANQGSEA. The CDR3 here is CSVRSVGTTYGYTF. The CDR3 DNA is TGCAGCGTGAGATCTGTTGGGACTACCTATGGCTACACCTTC.